A single sample gave rise to the 7 T cell receptor beta chains below, sequenced in a study of blood T cell repertoires in COVID-19. TCRdb's table, derived via immunoSEQ multiplex PCR, lists solely in-frame clones and lacks some. The repertoire holds 210,000 or so clones, with approximately 85% as singletons. The sequenced material came from peripheral blood. The receptors were gathered from a man aged 50-59 years with COVID-19, enrolled during active disease.

The chain carries TRBV4-3 and TRBJ1-2; TRBD1 matches at 11 bases. The length of the CDR3 is 14 residues. Trimming cost V 4 bases and J 7 bases; bases outside gene matches: 5. Germline V gene sequence: CDR1 LGHNA, CDR2 YSLEER. The CDR3 DNA follows: TGCGCCAGCAGCCGCCGGGACAGGGGGACTGGCTACACCTTC. It encodes CASSRRDRGTGYTF.

The chain carries TRBV4-1 and TRBJ2-2, with 7 bases that match TRBD2. From germline, CDR1 is MGHRA and CDR2 YSYEKL. CDR3 length equals 19 residues. V dropped 1 base and J dropped 2; count of bases not matched to a gene: 13. The CDR3 is CASSQALQVAGYNTGELFF. The CDR3 bases are TGCGCCAGCAGCCAAGCCCTTCAGGTAGCGGGTTATAACACCGGGGAGCTGTTTTTT.

This clone has a handful of counts. The chain employs TRBV7-8 and TRBJ1-2; possibly TRBD1 for D (5 bases). V lost 4 bases to trimming and J lost 2 bases, with 11 bases between them. Germline values: CDR1 SGHVS, CDR2 FQNEAQ. This CDR3 has 14 residues. The CDR3, as DNA: TGTGCCAGCAGCTCGGGGGGAGTCAACTATGGCTACACCTTC. Translation gives CASSSGGVNYGYTF. Together with reference TRBV7-8 and TRBJ1-2, the CDR3 gives the full variable domain: GAGVSQSPRYKVAKRGQDVALRCDPISGHVSLFWYQQALGQGPEFLTYFQNEAQLDKSGLPSDRFFAERPEGSVSTLKIQRTQQEDSAVYLCASSSGGVNYGYTFGSGTRLTVV.

This sequence joins TRBV6-1 and TRBJ1-6; 8 bases fit TRBD1. Unmatched junction bases numbered 2, after V lost 2 bases and J lost 8 bases. The CDR3 spans 14 residues. Germline assignment: CDR1 MNHNS and CDR2 SASEGT. This chain's CDR3 is CASSETGGYSPLHF. Here the CDR3 DNA reads TGTGCCAGCAGTGAAACAGGGGGGTATTCACCCCTCCACTTT.

The chain couples TRBV21-1 to TRBJ2-4; the table gives TRBD1 as D, unverified against the DNA. TRBV21-1 is reported as a pseudogene. This CDR3 spans 16 amino acids. The chain's CDR3 is CASPSRDRGPSNIQYF. Written as DNA, the CDR3 is TGTGCCAGCCCCTCCCGGGACAGGGGTCCTTCCAACATTCAGTACTTC.

The rearrangement links TRBV12-5 to TRBJ2-6, with D hard to call. The CDR3 runs to 14 residues. Germline V gives CDR1 LGHNT, CDR2 FRNRAP. The germline V and J ends were trimmed by 6 bases and 3 bases, with 9 bases remaining between them. The CDR3 bases are TGTGCTAGTGGGTTATCGGGTGGGGCCAACGTCCTGACTTTC. Its protein is CASGLSGGANVLTF.

With respect to this clone: The identical CDR3 is also encoded by other nucleotide sequences in the sample. The rearrangement uses TRBV7-2 and TRBJ2-1, with TRBD2 matching over 10 bases. J gave up 0 bases and V 0 bases, and 5 bases lay outside the gene matches. The CDR3 spans 18 residues. The germline V gene encodes CDR1 SGHTA and CDR2 FQGNSA. DNA of the CDR3: TGTGCCAGCAGCTTAGCGTGGAGCGGGGGGGGCTCCTACAATGAGCAGTTCTTC. Protein sequence: CASSLAWSGGGSYNEQFF.